Shown below are 22 T cell receptor beta chains from a single sample sequenced in a study of CXCR3-negative and CXCR3-positive naive CD8 T cells. Carrying UMI labels, the TRB cDNA libraries were prepared through 5' RACE. TCRdb reworked the 5' RACE reads into one entry per CDR3 protein, no DNA. The sample is made up of tens of thousands of distinct CDR3 sequences, and the top ten hold about 14% of it. Sequencing used memory CD8+ T cells from blood. These receptors were collected from a human donor in good health. Some clones in this sample may be carry-over from other donors' samples.

This sequence joins TRBV28 and TRBJ2-3; the D call from TCRdb, TRBD2, cannot be confirmed without DNA. The CDR3 is 14 amino acids. Germline CDR1 and CDR2: MDHEN and SYDVKM. CDR3 sequence reads: CASSLGAPPNTQYF.

The rearrangement uses TRBV12-3 or TRBV12-4 and TRBJ1-1. The CDR3 has 15 amino acids. The CDR3 here is CASMRPSQLWPEAFF.

This chain joins TRBV4-3 and TRBJ1-5; TCRdb lists TRBD1, though no DNA is available to test this call. The germline V gene has CDR1 LGHNA and CDR2 YSLEER. CDR3 length: 15 amino acids. This CDR3 reads CASSATGGLDQPQHF.

J is TRBJ2-4 and V is TRBV12-3 or TRBV12-4; TCRdb's D call of TRBD1 is untestable without DNA. This CDR3 has 15 amino acids. CDR3 sequence reads: CASSPVPGAKNIQYF.

The chain is built from TRBV27 and TRBJ2-1. Germline CDR1 is MNHEY and CDR2 is SMNVEV (reference sequence). The CDR3 covers 15 residues. This CDR3 reads CASSFTRVSYNEQFF.

V gene TRBV5-1 combines with J gene TRBJ1-6. CDR3 length: 16 residues. Per germline, CDR1 SGHRS and CDR2 YFSETQ. This CDR3 reads CASSLGRVYHNSPLHF.

V is TRBV29-1 and J is TRBJ2-2. The CDR3 has 16 residues. From germline, CDR1 is SQVTM and CDR2 ANQGSEA. The CDR3 reads CSVEGARGANTGELFF.

The chain is built from TRBV7-9 and TRBJ2-7; without DNA, the TCRdb call of TRBD1 cannot be checked. Germline CDR1 and CDR2: SEHNR and FQNEAQ (reference sequence). This CDR3 is 16 amino acids long. This CDR3 is CASSPRDRGVDHEQYF.

The chain employs TRBV5-6 and TRBJ2-7. From germline, CDR1 is SGHDT and CDR2 YYEEEE. This CDR3 spans 14 amino acids. The CDR3: CASSLGSGSYEQYF. The full variable domain, in which reference TRBV5-6 and TRBJ2-7 provide the parts outside the CDR3, is DAGVTQSPTHLIKTRGQQVTLRCSPKSGHDTVSWYQQALGQGPQFIFQYYEEEERQRGNFPDRFSGHQFPNYSSELNVNALLLGDSALYLCASSLGSGSYEQYFGPGTRLTVT.

The J gene is TRBJ2-2, the V gene TRBV29-1; checking the TCRdb D call of TRBD1 is not possible without DNA. CDR1 and CDR2 (germline): SQVTM, ANQGSEA. This CDR3 is 15 amino acids long. The CDR3 is CSVDFGTGGLGELFF.

This sequence joins TRBV6-4 and TRBJ2-2. The germline gives CDR1 MRHNA, CDR2 SNTAGT. The CDR3 extends over 13 amino acids. CDR3 residues: CASSDGDTGELFF.

The chain recombines TRBV7-2 with TRBJ2-7; TCRdb returns TRBD1, unconfirmable since there is no DNA. Germline values: CDR1 SGHTA, CDR2 FQGNSA. The CDR3 totals 13 residues. CDR3 protein: CASSLNGIYEQYF.

The rearrangement uses TRBV29-1 and TRBJ2-7. The CDR3 has 14 amino acids. Per the germline V gene, CDR1 is SQVTM and CDR2 is ANQGSEA. CDR3 loop: CSVGPSTTPYEQYF.

This chain links TRBV19 with TRBJ2-3; TCRdb's D call of TRBD1 is untestable without DNA. This CDR3 comprises 12 residues. Germline assignment: CDR1 LNHDA and CDR2 SQIVND (reference sequence). The CDR3 reads CASKQGKDTQYF. The complete variable domain, with remaining parts taken from reference TRBV19 and TRBJ2-3, reads DGGITQSPKYLFRKEGQNVTLSCEQNLNHDAMYWYRQDPGQGLRLIYYSQIVNDFQKGDIAEGYSVSREKKESFPLTVTSAQKNPTAFYLCASKQGKDTQYFGPGTRLTVL.

V usage is TRBV20-1 and J usage is TRBJ2-1; the D gene TCRdb calls, TRBD2, cannot be checked with no DNA. The germline CDR1 and CDR2 sequences are DFQATT and SNEGSKA (reference sequence). The CDR3 spans 15 residues. This CDR3 is CSLPGAGGLYNEQFF.

J is TRBJ1-5 and V is TRBV15; absent DNA, TCRdb's TRBD1 call cannot be checked. Per germline, CDR1 LNHNV and CDR2 YYDKDF (reference sequence). The CDR3 length is 15 residues. CDR3 amino acids: CATSRDRGINQPQHF.

This chain links TRBV6-5 with TRBJ2-5; TCRdb gives TRBD1 as the D gene, but with no DNA this cannot be confirmed. The CDR3 extends over 13 amino acids. Per the germline V gene, CDR1 is MNHEY and CDR2 is SVGAGI. CDR3 region: CATLGQGEETQYF.

The rearrangement links TRBV11-2 to TRBJ2-5; TCRdb reports TRBD2, a call that lacks DNA to check it against. In germline, CDR1 is SGHAT, CDR2 FQNNGV. This CDR3 spans 15 amino acids. CDR3 sequence reads: CASSLKQGGRETQYF. Full variable domain (remainder filled in from reference TRBV11-2 and TRBJ2-5): EAGVAQSPRYKIIEKRQSVAFWCNPISGHATLYWYQQILGQGPKLLIQFQNNGVVDDSQLPKDRFSAERLKGVDSTLKIQPAKLEDSAVYLCASSLKQGGRETQYFGPGTRLLVL.

The rearrangement joins TRBV20-1 to TRBJ2-1; TCRdb designates TRBD2, a call that cannot be tested without DNA. The CDR3 length is 14 residues. CDR1 and CDR2 (germline): DFQATT, SNEGSKA (reference sequence). The CDR3 here is CSAAGLAGSGEQFF.

The chain has TRBV29-1 and TRBJ2-7; TCRdb lists TRBD1, though no DNA is available to test this call. Germline V gene sequence: CDR1 SQVTM, CDR2 ANQGSEA. There are 17 residues in the CDR3. The chain's CDR3 is CSVEGGAATQAGYEQYF.

The chain carries TRBV3-1 and TRBJ2-1; as DNA is missing, the TRBD2 call by TCRdb cannot be tested. Germline V lookup: CDR1 LGHDT, CDR2 YNNKEL (reference sequence). This CDR3 region has 17 residues. CDR3 sequence reads: CASSQDTLAGRYNEQFF.

V usage is TRBV29-1 and J usage is TRBJ2-2. This CDR3 comprises 13 residues. The V gene's germline CDR1 is SQVTM and CDR2 ANQGSEA. The CDR3 spells CSVEAIRVGELFF.